The source of this TCR beta chain is a study of T cell repertoires in cytomegalovirus infection. Many counts were recorded for this clonotype. Its antigen is not identified. The CDR3 runs 12 residues. V lost 6 bases and J lost 6; bases outside the gene matches: 4. TCRdb processed the reads anew with MiXCR; each CDR3 protein has one entry. The table includes some 270,000 distinct CDR3 sequences, less than 25% detected once. The chain couples TRBV12-3 or TRBV12-4 to TRBJ1-2; 7 positions match TRBD1. The sequence was collected from a human donor in good health (CMV status not recorded). Some clones in this sample may be carry-over from other donors' samples. The source material was cultured PBMCs, sampled from culture after CMV antigen stimulation. The DNA of the CDR3 is TGTGCCAGCAGGGAGACAGGGAATGGCTACACCTTC. This gives the protein CASRETGNGYTF.